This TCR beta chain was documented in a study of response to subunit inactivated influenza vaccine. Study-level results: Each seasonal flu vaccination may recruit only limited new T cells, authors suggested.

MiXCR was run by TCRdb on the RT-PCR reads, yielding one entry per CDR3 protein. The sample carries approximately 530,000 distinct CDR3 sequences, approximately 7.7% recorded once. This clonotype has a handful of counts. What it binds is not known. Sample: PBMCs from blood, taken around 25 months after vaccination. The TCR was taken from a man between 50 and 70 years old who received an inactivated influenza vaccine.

The CDR3 DNA follows: TGTGCCAGCAGCTTCTCTGGGGTGGGCACCGGGGAGCTGTTTTTT. Translated: CASSFSGVGTGELFF. The genes are TRBV5-5 and TRBJ2-2; D remains ambiguous. Trimming removed 2 bases at V and 4 bases at J, with 12 bases between. Germline assignment: CDR1 SGHKS and CDR2 YYEKEE (reference sequence). This CDR3 spans 15 amino acids. The full variable domain, completed using reference TRBV5-5 and TRBJ2-2, is DAGVTQSPTHLIKTRGQQVTLRCSPISGHKSVSWYQQVLGQGPQFIFQYYEKEERGRGNFPDRFSARQFPNYSSELNVNALLLGDSALYLCASSFSGVGTGELFFGEGSRLTVL.